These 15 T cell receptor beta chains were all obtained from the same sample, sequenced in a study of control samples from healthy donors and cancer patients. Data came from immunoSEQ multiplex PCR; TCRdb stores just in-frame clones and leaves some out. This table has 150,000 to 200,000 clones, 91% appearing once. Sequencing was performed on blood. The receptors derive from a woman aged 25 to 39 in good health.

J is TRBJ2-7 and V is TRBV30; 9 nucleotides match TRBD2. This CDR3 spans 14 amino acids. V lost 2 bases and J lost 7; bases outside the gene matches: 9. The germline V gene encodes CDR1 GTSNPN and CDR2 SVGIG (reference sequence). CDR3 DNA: TGTGCCTGGAGTTGGGTAGCGGGAGCGGGGGAGCAGTACTTC. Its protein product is CAWSWVAGAGEQYF.

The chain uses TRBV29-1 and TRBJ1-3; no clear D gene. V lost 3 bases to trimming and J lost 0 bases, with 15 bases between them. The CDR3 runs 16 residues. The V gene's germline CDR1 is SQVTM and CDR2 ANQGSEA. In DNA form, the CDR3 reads TGCAGCGTTGATTGTATAGAGGAGGACTCTGGAAACACCATATATTTT. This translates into CSVDCIEEDSGNTIYF. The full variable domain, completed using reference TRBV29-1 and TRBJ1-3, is SAVISQKPSRDICQRGTSLTIQCQVDSQVTMMFWYRQQPGQSLTLIATANQGSEATYESGFVIDKFPISRPNLTFSTLTVSNMSPEDSSIYLCSVDCIEEDSGNTIYFGEGSWLTVV.

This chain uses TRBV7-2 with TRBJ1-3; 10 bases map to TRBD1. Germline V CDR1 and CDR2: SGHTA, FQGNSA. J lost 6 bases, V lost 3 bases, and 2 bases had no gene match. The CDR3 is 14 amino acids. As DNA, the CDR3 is TGTGCCAGCAGCTTGGGGACAGGGGCAAACACCATATATTTT. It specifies CASSLGTGANTIYF.

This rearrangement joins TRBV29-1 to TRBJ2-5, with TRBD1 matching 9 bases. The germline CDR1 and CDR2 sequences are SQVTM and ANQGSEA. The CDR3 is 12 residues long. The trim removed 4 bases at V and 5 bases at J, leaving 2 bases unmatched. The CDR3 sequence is CSVGDRVETQYF. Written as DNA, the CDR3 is TGCAGCGTTGGGGACAGGGTCGAGACCCAGTACTTC.

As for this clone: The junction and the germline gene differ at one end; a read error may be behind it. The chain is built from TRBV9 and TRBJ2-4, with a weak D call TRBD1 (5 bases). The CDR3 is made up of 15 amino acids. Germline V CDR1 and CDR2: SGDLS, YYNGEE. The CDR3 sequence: CVSSVGPDNKNIQYF. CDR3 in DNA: TGTGTCAGCAGCGTAGGCCCGGACAACAAAAACATTCAGTACTTC.

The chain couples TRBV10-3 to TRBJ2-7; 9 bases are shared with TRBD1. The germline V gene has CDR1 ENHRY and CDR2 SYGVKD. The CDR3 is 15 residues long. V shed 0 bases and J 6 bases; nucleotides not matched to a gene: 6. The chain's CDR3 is CAISESGQGVSEQYF. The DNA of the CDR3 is TGTGCCATCAGTGAGTCGGGACAGGGTGTAAGCGAGCAGTACTTC.

CDR3 sequence reads: CASSPSGGAVGGTDTQYF. For the CDR3, the DNA is TGTGCCAGCAGCCCTAGCGGGGGGGCAGTTGGAGGCACAGATACGCAGTATTTT. The chain employs TRBV11-3 and TRBJ2-3; 12 positions match TRBD2. The junction had 10 bases not matched to a gene; V was cut back by 5 bases and J by 1 base. CDR3 length: 18 amino acids. Germline V gene lookup returns CDR1 SGHNT and CDR2 YENEEA.

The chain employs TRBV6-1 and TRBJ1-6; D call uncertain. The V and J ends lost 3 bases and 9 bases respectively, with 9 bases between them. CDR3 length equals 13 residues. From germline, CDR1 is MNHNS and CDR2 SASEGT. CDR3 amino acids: CASSDTFRSPLHF. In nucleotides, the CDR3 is TGTGCCAGCAGTGACACCTTTCGTTCACCCCTCCACTTT.

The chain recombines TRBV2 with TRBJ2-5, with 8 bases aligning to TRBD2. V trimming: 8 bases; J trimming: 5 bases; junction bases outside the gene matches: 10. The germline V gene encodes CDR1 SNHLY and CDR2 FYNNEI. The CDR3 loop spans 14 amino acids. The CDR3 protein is CASGPAGVEETQYF. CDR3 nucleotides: TGTGCCAGCGGGCCAGCGGGGGTGGAGGAGACCCAGTACTTC.

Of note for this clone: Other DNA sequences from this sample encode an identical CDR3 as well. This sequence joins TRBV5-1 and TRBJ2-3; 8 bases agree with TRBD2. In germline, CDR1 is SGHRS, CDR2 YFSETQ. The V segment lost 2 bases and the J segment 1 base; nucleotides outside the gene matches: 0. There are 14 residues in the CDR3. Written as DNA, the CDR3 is TGCGCCAGCAGCTTAGCGGGGGGCACAGATACGCAGTATTTT. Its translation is CASSLAGGTDTQYF.

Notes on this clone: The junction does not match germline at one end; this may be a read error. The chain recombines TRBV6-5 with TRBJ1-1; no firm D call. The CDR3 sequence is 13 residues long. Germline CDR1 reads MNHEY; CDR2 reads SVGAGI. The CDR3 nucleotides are TGTGCCGGCAGTTACGAGCCAGACACTGAAGCTTTCTTT. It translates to CAGSYEPDTEAFF.

CDR3: CASSIGSGGPYEQYF. Here the CDR3 DNA reads TGTGCCAGTAGTATAGGTAGCGGGGGCCCCTACGAGCAGTACTTC. J is TRBJ2-7 and V is TRBV19, with 9 bases aligning to TRBD2. Germline CDR1 is LNHDA and CDR2 is SQIVND (reference sequence). V was clipped by 1 base and J by 2 bases; unmatched bases: 3. CDR3 size: 15 residues.

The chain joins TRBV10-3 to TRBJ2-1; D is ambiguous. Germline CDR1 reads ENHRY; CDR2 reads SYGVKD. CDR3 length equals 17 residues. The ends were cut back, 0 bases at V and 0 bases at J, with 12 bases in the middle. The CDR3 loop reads CAISESTVQHSYNEQFF. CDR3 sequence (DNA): TGTGCCATCAGTGAGTCAACAGTCCAACACTCCTACAATGAGCAGTTCTTC.

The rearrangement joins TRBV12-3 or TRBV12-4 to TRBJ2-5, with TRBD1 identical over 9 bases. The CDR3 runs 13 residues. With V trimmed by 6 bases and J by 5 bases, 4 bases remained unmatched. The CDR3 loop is CASSPDRGETQYF. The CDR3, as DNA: TGTGCCAGCAGCCCAGACAGGGGGGAGACCCAGTACTTC.

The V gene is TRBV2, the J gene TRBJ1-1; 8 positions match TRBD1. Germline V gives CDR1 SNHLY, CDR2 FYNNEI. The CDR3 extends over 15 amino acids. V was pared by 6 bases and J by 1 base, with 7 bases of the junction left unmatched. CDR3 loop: CASSAPDRGNTEAFF. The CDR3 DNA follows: TGTGCCAGCAGCGCCCCAGACAGGGGGAACACTGAAGCTTTCTTT.